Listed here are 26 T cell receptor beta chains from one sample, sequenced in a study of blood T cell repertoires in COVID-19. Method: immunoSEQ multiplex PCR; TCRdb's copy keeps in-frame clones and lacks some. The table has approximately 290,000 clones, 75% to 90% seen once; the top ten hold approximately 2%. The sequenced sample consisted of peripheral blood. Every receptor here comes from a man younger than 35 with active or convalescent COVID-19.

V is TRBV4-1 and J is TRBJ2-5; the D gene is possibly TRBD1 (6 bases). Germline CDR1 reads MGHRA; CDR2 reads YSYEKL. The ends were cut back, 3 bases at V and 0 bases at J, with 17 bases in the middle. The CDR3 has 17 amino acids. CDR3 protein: CASSHRTTGRYQETQYF. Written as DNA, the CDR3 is TGCGCCAGCAGCCACCGAACGACAGGCCGGTACCAAGAGACCCAGTACTTC.

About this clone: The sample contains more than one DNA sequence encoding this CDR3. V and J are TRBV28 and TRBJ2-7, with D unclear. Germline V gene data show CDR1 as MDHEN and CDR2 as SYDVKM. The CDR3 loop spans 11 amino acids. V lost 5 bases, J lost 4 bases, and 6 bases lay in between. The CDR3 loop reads CASSLRYEQYF. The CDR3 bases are TGTGCCAGCAGTCTGCGTTACGAGCAGTACTTC.

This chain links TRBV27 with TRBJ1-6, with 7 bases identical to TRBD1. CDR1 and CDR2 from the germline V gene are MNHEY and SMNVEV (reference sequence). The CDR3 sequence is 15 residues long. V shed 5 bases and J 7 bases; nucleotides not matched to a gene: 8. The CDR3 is CASSRIDRDNSPLHF. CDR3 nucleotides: TGTGCCAGCAGTCGTATCGACAGGGACAATTCACCCCTCCACTTT.

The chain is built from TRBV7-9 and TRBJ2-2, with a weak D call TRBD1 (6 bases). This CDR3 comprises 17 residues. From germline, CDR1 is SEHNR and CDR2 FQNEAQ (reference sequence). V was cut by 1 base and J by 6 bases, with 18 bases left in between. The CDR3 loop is CASSLGWQGSIPGELFF. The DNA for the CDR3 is TGTGCCAGCAGCTTAGGGTGGCAGGGGAGTATTCCCGGGGAGCTGTTTTTT.

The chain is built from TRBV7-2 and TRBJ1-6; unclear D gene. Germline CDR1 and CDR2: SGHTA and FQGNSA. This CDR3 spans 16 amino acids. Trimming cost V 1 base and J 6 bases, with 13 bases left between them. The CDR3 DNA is TGTGCCAGCAGCTTAGACGGCGGTAGTCCTAATTCACCCCTCCACTTT. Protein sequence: CASSLDGGSPNSPLHF.

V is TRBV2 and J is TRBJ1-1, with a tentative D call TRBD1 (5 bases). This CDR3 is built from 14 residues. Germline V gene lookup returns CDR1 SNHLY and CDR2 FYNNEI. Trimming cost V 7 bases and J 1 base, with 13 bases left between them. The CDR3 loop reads CASKVWTSNTEAFF. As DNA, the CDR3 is TGTGCCAGCAAAGTCTGGACATCGAACACTGAAGCTTTCTTT.

CDR3 sequence: CASSDLLRGGGGIYGYTF. For the CDR3, the DNA is TGTGCCAGCAGCGACCTACTGCGGGGGGGCGGCGGAATCTATGGCTACACCTTC. The chain combines TRBV28 with TRBJ1-2; the D gene is possibly TRBD1 (6 bases). In germline, CDR1 is MDHEN, CDR2 SYDVKM. The CDR3 consists of 18 residues. Trimming removed 6 bases from V and 4 bases from J, with 27 bases in between.

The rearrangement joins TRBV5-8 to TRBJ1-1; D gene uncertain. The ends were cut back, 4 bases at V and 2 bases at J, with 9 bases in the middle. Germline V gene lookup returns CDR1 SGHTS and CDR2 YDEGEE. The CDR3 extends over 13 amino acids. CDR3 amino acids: CASSDGSNTEAFF. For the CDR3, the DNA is TGTGCCAGCAGCGACGGGTCTAACACTGAAGCTTTCTTT.

The CDR3 bases are TGTGCCAGCAGTTTGGTGCTAGAGGGCTACGAGCAGTACTTC. Protein: CASSLVLEGYEQYF. This chain connects TRBV28 to TRBJ2-7; perhaps TRBD2 as D (5 bases). The germline V gene has CDR1 MDHEN and CDR2 SYDVKM. The germline V and J ends were trimmed by 3 bases and 3 bases, with 12 bases remaining between them. This CDR3 is 14 amino acids long.

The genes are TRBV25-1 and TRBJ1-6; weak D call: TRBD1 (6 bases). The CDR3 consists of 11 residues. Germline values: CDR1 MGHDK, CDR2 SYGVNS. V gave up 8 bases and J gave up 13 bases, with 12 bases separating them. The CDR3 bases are TGTGCCAGCGGCGCAGGGGTTCCCCTCCACTTT. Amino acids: CASGAGVPLHF.

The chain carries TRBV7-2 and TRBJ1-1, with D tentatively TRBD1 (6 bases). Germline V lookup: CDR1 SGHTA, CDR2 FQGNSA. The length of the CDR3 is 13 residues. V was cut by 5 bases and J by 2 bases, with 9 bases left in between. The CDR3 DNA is TGTGCCAGCAGCAAGGACAGAAACACTGAAGCTTTCTTT. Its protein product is CASSKDRNTEAFF.

Here the CDR3 reads CASSSGLANEQFF. The DNA for the CDR3 is TGTGCCAGCAGCTCCGGACTCGCTAATGAGCAGTTCTTC. The V and J genes are TRBV7-9 and TRBJ2-1; D possibly corresponds to TRBD2 (5 bases). CDR1 and CDR2 from the germline V gene are SEHNR and FQNEAQ (reference sequence). The CDR3 is 13 amino acids. Deletions cut 4 bases from V and 7 bases from J, with 11 bases between.

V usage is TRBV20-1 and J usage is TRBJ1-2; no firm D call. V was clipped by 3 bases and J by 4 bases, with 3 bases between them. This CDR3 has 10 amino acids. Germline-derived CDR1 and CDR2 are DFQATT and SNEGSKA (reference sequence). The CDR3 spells CSARSYGYTF. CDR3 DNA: TGCAGTGCTAGGAGCTATGGCTACACCTTC.

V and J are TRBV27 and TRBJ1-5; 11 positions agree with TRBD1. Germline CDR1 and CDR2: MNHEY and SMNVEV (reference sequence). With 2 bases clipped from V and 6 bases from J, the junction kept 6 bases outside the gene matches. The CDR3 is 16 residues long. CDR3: CASSLIGTGGTQPQHF. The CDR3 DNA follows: TGTGCCAGCAGTTTAATAGGGACAGGGGGTACTCAGCCCCAGCATTTT.

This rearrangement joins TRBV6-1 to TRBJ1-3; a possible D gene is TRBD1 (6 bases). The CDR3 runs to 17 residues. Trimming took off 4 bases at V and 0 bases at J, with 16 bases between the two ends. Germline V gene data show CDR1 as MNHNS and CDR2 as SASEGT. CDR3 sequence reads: CASSVTGPGNSGNTIYF. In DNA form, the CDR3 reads TGTGCCAGCAGTGTGACAGGACCCGGGAACTCTGGAAACACCATATATTTT.

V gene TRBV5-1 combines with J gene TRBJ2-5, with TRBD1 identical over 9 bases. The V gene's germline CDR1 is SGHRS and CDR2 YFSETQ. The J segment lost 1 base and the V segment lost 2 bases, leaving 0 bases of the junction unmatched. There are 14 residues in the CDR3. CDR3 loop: CASSLQGAQETQYF. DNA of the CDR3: TGCGCCAGCAGCTTACAGGGGGCCCAAGAGACCCAGTACTTC.

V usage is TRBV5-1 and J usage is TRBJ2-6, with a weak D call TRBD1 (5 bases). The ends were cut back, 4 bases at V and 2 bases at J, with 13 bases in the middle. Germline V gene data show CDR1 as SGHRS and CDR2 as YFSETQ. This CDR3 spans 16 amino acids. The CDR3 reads CASSPPDSAGANVLTF. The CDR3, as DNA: TGCGCCAGCAGCCCACCTGACAGCGCTGGGGCCAACGTCCTGACTTTC. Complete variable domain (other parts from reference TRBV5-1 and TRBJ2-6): KAGVTQTPRYLIKTRGQQVTLSCSPISGHRSVSWYQQTPGQGLQFLFEYFSETQRNKGNFPGRFSGRQFSNSRSEMNVSTLELGDSALYLCASSPPDSAGANVLTFGAGSRLTVL.

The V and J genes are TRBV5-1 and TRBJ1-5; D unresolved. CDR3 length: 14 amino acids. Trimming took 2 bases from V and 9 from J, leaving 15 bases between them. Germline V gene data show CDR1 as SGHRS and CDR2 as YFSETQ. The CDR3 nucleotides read TGCGCCAGCAGCTTTGGCAACACCGAGGGGCCCCAGCATTTT. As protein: CASSFGNTEGPQHF. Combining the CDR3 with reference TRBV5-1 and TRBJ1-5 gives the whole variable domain KAGVTQTPRYLIKTRGQQVTLSCSPISGHRSVSWYQQTPGQGLQFLFEYFSETQRNKGNFPGRFSGRQFSNSRSEMNVSTLELGDSALYLCASSFGNTEGPQHFGDGTRLSIL.

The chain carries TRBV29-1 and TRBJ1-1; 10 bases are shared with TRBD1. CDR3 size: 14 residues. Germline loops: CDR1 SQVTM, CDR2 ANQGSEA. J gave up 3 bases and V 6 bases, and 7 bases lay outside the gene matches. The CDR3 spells CSVTGGIGDTEAFF. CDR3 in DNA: TGCAGCGTGACAGGGGGCATTGGTGACACTGAAGCTTTCTTT.

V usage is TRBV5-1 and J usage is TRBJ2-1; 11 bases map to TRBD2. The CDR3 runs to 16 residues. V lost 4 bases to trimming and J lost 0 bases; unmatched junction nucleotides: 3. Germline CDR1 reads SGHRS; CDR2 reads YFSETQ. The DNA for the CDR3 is TGCGCCAGCAGCATAACTAGCGGGAGCTCCTACAATGAGCAGTTCTTC. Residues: CASSITSGSSYNEQFF.

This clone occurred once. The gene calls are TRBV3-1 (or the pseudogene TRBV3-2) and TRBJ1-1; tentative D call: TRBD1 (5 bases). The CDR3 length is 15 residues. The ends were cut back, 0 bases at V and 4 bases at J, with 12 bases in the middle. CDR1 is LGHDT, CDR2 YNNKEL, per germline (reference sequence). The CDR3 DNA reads TGTGCCAGCAGCCAAGATCAGGGCCCAGGCACTGAAGCTTTCTTT. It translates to CASSQDQGPGTEAFF.

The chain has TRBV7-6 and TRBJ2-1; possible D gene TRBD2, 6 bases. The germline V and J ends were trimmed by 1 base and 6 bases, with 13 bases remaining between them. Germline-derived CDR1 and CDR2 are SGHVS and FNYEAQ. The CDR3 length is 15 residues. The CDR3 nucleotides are TGTGCCAGCAGCTTAGGGGACGGGGGAGTCAATGAGCAGTTCTTC. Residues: CASSLGDGGVNEQFF.

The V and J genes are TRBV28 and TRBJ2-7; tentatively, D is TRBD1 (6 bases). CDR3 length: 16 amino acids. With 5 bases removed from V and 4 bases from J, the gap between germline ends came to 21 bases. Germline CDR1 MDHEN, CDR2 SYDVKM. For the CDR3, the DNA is TGTGCCAGCAGTCAACGACCTGGCAGGGGAAGGTACGAGCAGTACTTC. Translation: CASSQRPGRGRYEQYF.

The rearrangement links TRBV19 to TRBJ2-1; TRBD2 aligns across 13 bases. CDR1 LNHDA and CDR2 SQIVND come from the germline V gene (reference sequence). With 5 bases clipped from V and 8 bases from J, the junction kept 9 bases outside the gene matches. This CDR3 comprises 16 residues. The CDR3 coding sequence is TGTGCCAGTAGTGTTGCGACTAGCGGGAGGTTTTATGAGCAGTTCTTC. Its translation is CASSVATSGRFYEQFF.

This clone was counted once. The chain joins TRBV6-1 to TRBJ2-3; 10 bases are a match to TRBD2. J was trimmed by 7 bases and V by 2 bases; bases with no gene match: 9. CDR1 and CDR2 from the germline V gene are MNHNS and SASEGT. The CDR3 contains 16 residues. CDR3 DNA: TGTGCCAGCAGTGAATCAACTAGCGGGGAGACAAATACGCAGTATTTT. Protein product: CASSESTSGETNTQYF.

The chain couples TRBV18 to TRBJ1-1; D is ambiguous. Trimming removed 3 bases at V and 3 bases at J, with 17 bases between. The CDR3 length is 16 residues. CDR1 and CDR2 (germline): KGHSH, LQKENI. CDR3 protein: CASSPTYSNRYTEAFF. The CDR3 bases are TGTGCCAGCTCACCCACTTATTCGAACAGATACACTGAAGCTTTCTTT.